Below, one TCR beta chain is given with its context. Produced via immunoSEQ multiplex PCR; TCRdb's table is partial and in-frame only. The sample consists of some 150,000 clones, about 92% of them appearing once. Deletions cut 0 bases from V and 8 bases from J, with 13 bases between. This CDR3 has 15 amino acids. Germline V gene data show CDR1 as MGHRA and CDR2 as YSYEKL. The sample comes from a study of T cell responses to AZD1222 COVID-19 vaccine. The receptor was derived from an adult in good health. Specimen: peripheral blood, collected on day 0 of AZD1222 vaccination. This chain joins TRBV4-1 and TRBJ1-4; tentative D call: TRBD1 (6 bases). Here the CDR3 reads CASSQEETGGEKLFF. The CDR3 DNA follows: TGCGCCAGCAGCCAAGAGGAGACAGGCGGGGAAAAACTGTTTTTT.